This is a list of T cell receptor beta chains from one sample in a study of T cell responses to AZD1222 COVID-19 vaccine. The method was immunoSEQ multiplex PCR; TCRdb's version includes in-frame clones alone and lacks a portion of them. The sample holds some 200,000 clones, over 85% seen once. Material: peripheral blood, obtained 28 days after the second AZD1222 dose. The receptors originated from an adult who received the AZD1222 COVID-19 vaccine. CDR3s include the opening cysteine and the closing phenylalanine or tryptophan. The order of the fields is D gene, CDR3 length, J gene, clone size, V gene, CDR3 DNA, CDR3 protein. D genes are given only for firm matches. Some rows have no size entry. The others give once, few or many, or a class for an expanded clone.

NA 14 TRBJ1-5 once TRBV14 TGTGCCAGCAGCCGTCGTCCGGGGAATCAGCCCCAGCATTTT CASSRRPGNQPQHF
NA 13 TRBJ1-6 NA TRBV12-3/TRBV12-4 TGTGCCAGCAGCCCTAACGATAACTCACCCCTCCACTTT CASSPNDNSPLHF
NA 13 TRBJ1-5 NA TRBV7-6 TGTGCCAGCAGCTTAGACACCAATCAGCCCCAGCATTTT CASSLDTNQPQHF
NA 12 TRBJ1-1 NA TRBV6-6 TGTGCCAGCAGTTATGGCACCCTAGGGGCTTTCTTT CASSYGTLGAFF
NA 14 TRBJ2-3 NA TRBV13 TGTGCCAGCAGCTCCCTACCGGCACCAGATACGCAGTATTTT CASSSLPAPDTQYF
NA 13 TRBJ1-2 NA TRBV6-5 TGTGCCAGCAGTACCGACAGCGACTATGGCTACACCTTC CASSTDSDYGYTF
NA 15 TRBJ1-1 NA TRBV6-5 TGTGCCAGCGGGGGGTGGGGACGGCTGAACACTGAAGCTTTCTTT CASGGWGRLNTEAFF
NA 13 TRBJ1-1 NA TRBV30 TGTGCCTGGAGACTTACAGGTCCTCCTGAAGCTTTCTTT CAWRLTGPPEAFF
NA 12 TRBJ1-2 NA TRBV5-1 TGCGCCAGCGCCGGGACGAGCTATGGCTACACCTTC CASAGTSYGYTF
NA 15 TRBJ1-2 NA TRBV27 TGTGCCAGCAGTTCGGTGGGGGGGGGCGAGGTTGGCTACACCTTC CASSSVGGGEVGYTF
TRBD2 17 TRBJ2-5 NA TRBV2 TGTGCCAGCAGTGAAGGGCCCCGCGGGGGGTACCAAGAGACCCAGTACTTC CASSEGPRGGYQETQYF
NA 13 TRBJ1-1 NA TRBV5-1 TGCGCCAGCAGCGAGGGATTGAACACTGAAGCTTTCTTT CASSEGLNTEAFF
TRBD1 16 TRBJ2-1 NA TRBV6-6 TGTGCCAGCAGCTCCATCCGGACAGGGGACTACAATGAGCAGTTCTTC CASSSIRTGDYNEQFF
TRBD1 14 TRBJ1-3 NA TRBV29-1 TGCAGCGTAGGAGGGACAGGGTCTGGAAACACCATATATTTT CSVGGTGSGNTIYF
NA 17 TRBJ1-6 NA TRBV5-6 TGTGCCAGCAGCTTGGCTAAAGGGAGCTCCTATAATTCACCCCTCCACTTT CASSLAKGSSYNSPLHF
NA 17 TRBJ1-4 NA TRBV21-1 TGTGCCAGCAGCAAAGATAGGAGTGTAAGGATCTACGAAAAACTGTTTTTT CASSKDRSVRIYEKLFF
NA 13 TRBJ1-4 NA TRBV18 TGTGCCAGCTCACCACCGGTGGTGGAAAAACTGTTTTTT CASSPPVVEKLFF
NA 14 TRBJ2-5 NA TRBV2 TGTGCCAGCAGCGAAGGCCCATTCCAAGAGACCCAGTACTTC CASSEGPFQETQYF
TRBD1 14 TRBJ1-5 NA TRBV19 TGTGCCAGTAGTTCGGGACAGTTCAATCAGCCCCAGCATTTT CASSSGQFNQPQHF
NA 14 TRBJ2-1 NA TRBV9 TGTGCCAGCAGCGTAGCTTATGGGGGTAATGAGCAGTTCTTC CASSVAYGGNEQFF
NA 16 TRBJ2-2 NA TRBV6-2/TRBV6-3 TGTGCCAGCAGTTATTCTGGGGGGATTATCACCGGGGAGCTGTTTTTT CASSYSGGIITGELFF
NA 17 TRBJ2-3 NA TRBV3-1/TRBV3-2 TGTGCCAGCAGCCAACAGGGTACTGGGAGGAGGAAGGATACGCAGTATTTT CASSQQGTGRRKDTQYF
NA 13 TRBJ1-5 NA TRBV6-5 TGTGCCAGCAGCCTAGACCCGACGGGTCCCCCGCATTTT CASSLDPTGPPHF
NA 12 TRBJ1-2 NA TRBV7-9 TGTGCCAGCCGAGGGACACCGGGGGGCTACACCTTC CASRGTPGGYTF
NA 14 TRBJ2-2 NA TRBV7-9 TGTGCCAGCAGCTTGGACAGTTACACCGGGGAGCTGTTTTTT CASSLDSYTGELFF
NA 15 TRBJ1-1 NA TRBV18 TGTGCCAGCACGGGGACACCTCGTTTGAACACTGAAGCTTTCTTT CASTGTPRLNTEAFF
NA 13 TRBJ1-2 NA TRBV6-5 TGTGCCAGCAGTTACGCCCGGGCCTTGGGCTACACCTTC CASSYARALGYTF
NA 18 TRBJ1-6 once TRBV4-1 TGCGCCAGCAGTCGAGGAGGGACGAGCAGCTCCTATAATTCACCCCTCCACTTT CASSRGGTSSSYNSPLHF
TRBD1 11 TRBJ1-2 NA TRBV12-3/TRBV12-4 TGTGCCAGCAACAGGGGCTATGGCTACACCTTC CASNRGYGYTF
TRBD1 15 TRBJ1-6 NA TRBV27 TGTGCCAGCAGTCCCCGGGACAGGGGGAATTCACCCCTCCACTTT CASSPRDRGNSPLHF
NA 12 TRBJ2-7 NA TRBV2 TGTGCCAGCATGGTCAGAACCTACGAGCAGTACTTC CASMVRTYEQYF
NA 13 TRBJ2-7 few TRBV7-2 TGTGCCAGCAGCTTGGCGGTTCCCTACGAGCAGTACTTC CASSLAVPYEQYF
NA 13 TRBJ1-1 NA TRBV6-5 TGTGCCAGCAGGCCCCCAGGGGAAACTGAAGCTTTCTTT CASRPPGETEAFF
TRBD2 14 TRBJ2-7 NA TRBV7-2 TGTGCCAGCAGTTCCGGGACTAGCGGAGTCGAGCAGTACTTC CASSSGTSGVEQYF
TRBD2 13 TRBJ2-2 NA TRBV10-3 TGTGCCATGACCGGGACTAGCGCCGGGGAGCTGTTTTTT CAMTGTSAGELFF
NA 16 TRBJ1-3 NA TRBV11-3 TGTGCCAGCAGCCCTGCTGAGGGGTGGTCTGGAAACACCATATATTTT CASSPAEGWSGNTIYF
NA 12 TRBJ2-7 NA TRBV6-2/TRBV6-3 TGTGCCAGCAGTTGGGGAGCCTACGAGCAGTACTTC CASSWGAYEQYF
TRBD1 16 TRBJ1-6 NA TRBV3-1/TRBV3-2 TGTGCCAGCAGCCCCAGCCCGGACAGGGGTGGCTCACCCCTCCACTTT CASSPSPDRGGSPLHF
TRBD1 13 TRBJ1-2 NA TRBV3-1/TRBV3-2 TGTGCCAGCAGCCAAGATTGGAGACAGGGGAAATCCTTC CASSQDWRQGKSF
NA 17 TRBJ1-3 NA TRBV7-2 TGTGCCAGCAGCTTGGACGGGGCTTTTATTTCGGGAAACACCATATATTTT CASSLDGAFISGNTIYF
NA 16 TRBJ1-4 NA TRBV4-3 TGCGCCAGCAGCCAAGCTTCGGGACTTCGGGGGGAAAAACTGTTTTTT CASSQASGLRGEKLFF
NA 15 TRBJ1-2 NA TRBV7-9 TGTGCCAGCAGCTTAGTGCTGGGAACTAACTATGGCTACACCTTC CASSLVLGTNYGYTF
TRBD1 14 TRBJ1-5 NA TRBV9 TGTGCCAGCAGCGAGACAGGGGGCAATCAGCCCCAGCATTTT CASSETGGNQPQHF
NA 15 TRBJ2-3 NA TRBV5-1 TGCGCCAGCAGCCTCTCAGGGGTATCCGCAGATACGCAGTATTTT CASSLSGVSADTQYF
TRBD1 15 TRBJ1-1 NA TRBV6-5 TGTGCCAGCAATTTCCCGGGACAGGGGAACACTGAAGCTTTCTTT CASNFPGQGNTEAFF
NA 14 TRBJ2-2 NA TRBV7-2 TGTGCCAGCAGCTTAGGCCGGGGCTCCGGGGAGCTGTTTTTT CASSLGRGSGELFF
TRBD2 12 TRBJ2-7 NA TRBV7-9 TGTGCCACCGGGACTAACCTTAACGAGCAGTACTTC CATGTNLNEQYF
NA 13 TRBJ1-5 NA TRBV29-1 TGCAGCGTAGTGACCCATGGGGATCAGCCCCAGCATTTT CSVVTHGDQPQHF
TRBD1 15 TRBJ2-3 NA TRBV7-9 TGTGCCAGCAGTCCAGGGGGCTCTAGCACAGATACGCAGTATTTT CASSPGGSSTDTQYF
NA 13 TRBJ1-1 NA TRBV27 TGTGCCAGCAGTTTGACAGGGAACACTGAAGCTTTCTTT CASSLTGNTEAFF
NA 13 TRBJ1-1 NA TRBV2 TGTGCCAGCATGAGGCAAATGAACACTGAAGCTTTCTTT CASMRQMNTEAFF
NA 17 TRBJ1-6 NA TRBV7-2 TGTGCCAGCAGCTTAGCTGAGGTACAGGGCAATGGATCACCCCTCCACTTT CASSLAEVQGNGSPLHF
NA 14 TRBJ2-7 NA TRBV5-1 TGCGCCAGCAGCTTGGACATACCACCGATAGAGCAGTACTTC CASSLDIPPIEQYF
NA 13 TRBJ2-1 NA TRBV11-3 TGTGCCAGCAGCCTTCGGTTTCAGGGTGAGCAGTTCTTC CASSLRFQGEQFF